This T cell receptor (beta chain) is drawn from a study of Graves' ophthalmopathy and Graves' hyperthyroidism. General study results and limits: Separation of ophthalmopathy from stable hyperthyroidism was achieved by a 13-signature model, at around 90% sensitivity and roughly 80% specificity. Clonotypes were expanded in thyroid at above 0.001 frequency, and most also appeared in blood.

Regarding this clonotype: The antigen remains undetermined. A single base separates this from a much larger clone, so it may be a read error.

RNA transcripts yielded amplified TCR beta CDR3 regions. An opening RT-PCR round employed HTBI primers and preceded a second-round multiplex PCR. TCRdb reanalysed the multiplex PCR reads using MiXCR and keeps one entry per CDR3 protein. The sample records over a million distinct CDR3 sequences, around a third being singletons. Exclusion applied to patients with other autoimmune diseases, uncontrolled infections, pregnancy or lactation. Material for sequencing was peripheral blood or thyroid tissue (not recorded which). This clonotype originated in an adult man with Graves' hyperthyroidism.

CDR3: CASARDTATNENLFF. In DNA form, the CDR3 reads TGTGCCAGCGCGCGGGACACCGCAACTAATGAAAACCTGTTTTTT. This chain uses TRBV6-6 with TRBJ1-4; maybe TRBD1 (6 bases). This CDR3 has 15 amino acids. In germline, CDR1 is MNHNY, CDR2 SVGAGI (reference sequence).